This T cell receptor beta chain was recorded in a study of cytomegalovirus exposure and HLA in healthy donors. The study ran its PCR with 60 Vbeta and 13 Jbeta primers. Repertoires were generated with immunoSEQ multiplex PCR, while TCRdb's copy carries only in-frame clones and drops some. This table has more than 110,000 clones, around 83% appearing once. The CDR3 has 16 residues. J lost 2 bases, V lost 3 bases, and 8 bases had no gene match. Germline values: CDR1 SGHVS, CDR2 FQNEAQ. The chain carries TRBV7-8 and TRBJ2-3, with 7 bases fitting TRBD1. Sequencing input: PBMCs. The receptor comes from a man between 40 and 49 years old in good health and CMV-seropositive. CDR3 residues: CASSFRDRRTTDTQYF. DNA for the CDR3: TGTGCCAGCAGCTTCCGGGACAGACGCACCACAGATACGCAGTATTTT.